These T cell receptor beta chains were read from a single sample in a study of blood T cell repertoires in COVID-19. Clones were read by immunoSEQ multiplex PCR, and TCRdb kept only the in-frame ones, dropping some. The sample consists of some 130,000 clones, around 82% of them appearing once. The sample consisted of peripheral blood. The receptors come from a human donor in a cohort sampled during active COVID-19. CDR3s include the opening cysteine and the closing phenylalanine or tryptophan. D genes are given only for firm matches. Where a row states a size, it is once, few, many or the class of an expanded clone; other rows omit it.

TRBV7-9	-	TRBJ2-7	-	TGTGCCAGCAGCTTGTTGGCAGGCTCCTACGAGCAGTACTTC	CASSLLAGSYEQYF
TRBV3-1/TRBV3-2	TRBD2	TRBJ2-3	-	TGTGCCAGCAGCCGCGGGTCGGAGCGGGGGGGCCGAGATACGCAGTATTTT	CASSRGSERGGRDTQYF
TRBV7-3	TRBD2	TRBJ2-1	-	TGTGCCAGTTCACTAGCGGGCGCGTACAATGAGCAGTTCTTC	CASSLAGAYNEQFF
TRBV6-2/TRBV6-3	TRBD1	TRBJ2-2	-	TGTGCCAGCAGCCGGGACAGGGTAACCGGGGAGCTGTTTTTT	CASSRDRVTGELFF
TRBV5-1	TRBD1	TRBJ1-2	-	TGCGCCAGCAGGGCCGGGACAGATAACAGATATGGCTACACCTTC	CASRAGTDNRYGYTF
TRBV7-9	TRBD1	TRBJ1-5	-	TGTGCCAGCAGCTTAGGTCGGTCCGGGACAGGGGGGAATCAGCCCCAGCATTTT	CASSLGRSGTGGNQPQHF
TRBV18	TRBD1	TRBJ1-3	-	TGTGCCAGCTCACCCTCGACAGGGTACGACTCTGGAAACACCATATATTTT	CASSPSTGYDSGNTIYF
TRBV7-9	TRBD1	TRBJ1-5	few	TGTGCCAGCAGCCACGGACAGGGGCAGCCCCAGCATTTT	CASSHGQGQPQHF
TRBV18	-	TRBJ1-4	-	TGTGCCAGCTCACCACTGCAGGTCCTGACTAATGAAAAACTGTTTTTT	CASSPLQVLTNEKLFF
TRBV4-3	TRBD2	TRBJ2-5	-	TGCGCCAGCAGCCCCGGACTAGCGGGAGCCCACCAAGAGACCCAGTACTTC	CASSPGLAGAHQETQYF
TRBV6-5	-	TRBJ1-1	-	TGTGCCAGCAGTTATCAGGGAGGGAGCACTGAAGCTTTCTTT	CASSYQGGSTEAFF
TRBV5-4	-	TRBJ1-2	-	TGTGCCAGCAGCTTGAATCTCCTTTATGGCTACACCTTC	CASSLNLLYGYTF
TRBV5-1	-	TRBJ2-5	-	TGCGCCAGCAGCGGGAGGGAGACCCAGTACTTC	CASSGRETQYF
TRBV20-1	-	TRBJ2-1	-	TGCAGTGCTAGAGCATACAATGAGCAGTTCTTC	CSARAYNEQFF
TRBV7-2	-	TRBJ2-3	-	TGTGCCAGCAGCTCGGGGGGCCCCCCAGATACGCAGTATTTT	CASSSGGPPDTQYF
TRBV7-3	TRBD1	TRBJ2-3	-	TGTGCCAGCAGCGTAGACAGGGGTCGGGCAGATACGCAGTATTTT	CASSVDRGRADTQYF
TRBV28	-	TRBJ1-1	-	TGTGCCGCCCGGACAACGAACACTGAAGCTTTCTTT	CAARTTNTEAFF
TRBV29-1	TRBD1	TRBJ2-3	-	TGCAGCGTTGGGGACAGGGGGGTGTATTTT	CSVGDRGVYF
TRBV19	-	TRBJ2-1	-	TGTGCCAGTAGTATCGGGAGTATCAGTGAGCAGTTCTTC	CASSIGSISEQFF
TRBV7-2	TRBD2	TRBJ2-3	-	TGTGCCAGCAGCCCCCGACTAGCGGGGGGTCTCCGCACAGATACGCAGTATTTT	CASSPRLAGGLRTDTQYF
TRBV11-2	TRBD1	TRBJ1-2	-	TGTGCCAGCAGCTTAAGGACAGGCGGGAACTATGGCTACACCTTC	CASSLRTGGNYGYTF
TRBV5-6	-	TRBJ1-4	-	TGTGCCAGCAGTCCCTGGGGCAGGATTGAAAAACTGTTTTTT	CASSPWGRIEKLFF
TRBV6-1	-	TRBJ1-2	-	TGTGCCAGCAGTGAAGTTACCCGGGGGGCGAGTGGCTACACCTTC	CASSEVTRGASGYTF
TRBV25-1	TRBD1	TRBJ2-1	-	TGTGCCAGCAGTCTTCTCCAGGGGGCTTCCTACAATGAGCAGTTCTTC	CASSLLQGASYNEQFF
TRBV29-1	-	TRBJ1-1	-	TGCAGCGTACCCGACAGTAGCGGCACTGAAGCTTTCTTT	CSVPDSSGTEAFF
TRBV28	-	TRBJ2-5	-	TGTGCCAGCAGTATTAATCGGGGGACCCAGTACTTC	CASSINRGTQYF
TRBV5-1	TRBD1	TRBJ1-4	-	TGCGCCAGCAGACACGACAGGGGGCGGGAAAAACTGTTTTTT	CASRHDRGREKLFF
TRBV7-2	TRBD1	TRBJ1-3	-	TGTGCCAGCAGCAGATCACGGACAGGCGCTGGAAACACCATATATTTT	CASSRSRTGAGNTIYF
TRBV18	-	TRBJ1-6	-	TGTGCCAGCTCCCCGAGCGGGGGGGATTCACCCCTCCACTTT	CASSPSGGDSPLHF
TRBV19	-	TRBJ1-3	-	TGTGCCAGCACACCATATGGAAACACCATATATTTT	CASTPYGNTIYF
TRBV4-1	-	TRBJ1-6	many	TGCGCCAGCAGCCCCATAGGACGGGACACTAATTCACCCCTCCACTTT	CASSPIGRDTNSPLHF
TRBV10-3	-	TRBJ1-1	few	TGTGCCATCAGCTCTCAGGGCATGAACACTGAAGCTTTCTTT	CAISSQGMNTEAFF
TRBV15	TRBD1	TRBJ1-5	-	TGTGCCACCAGCAGTTGGACAGGGGCTGGTCAGCCCCAGCATTTT	CATSSWTGAGQPQHF
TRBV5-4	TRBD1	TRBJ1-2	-	TGTGCCAGCACCCAGGGGGGAGGAGGCTACACCTTC	CASTQGGGGYTF
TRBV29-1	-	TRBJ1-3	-	TGCAGCGTGGACCCTGGGGGGGGTGGAAACACCATATATTTT	CSVDPGGGGNTIYF
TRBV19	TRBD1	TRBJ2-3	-	TGTGCCAGTAGTATGGGACAGGGGGCGGGGGATACGCAGTATTTT	CASSMGQGAGDTQYF
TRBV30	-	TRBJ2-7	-	TGTGCCTGGAAAGGCTTTGGTACAGGATACTACGAGCAGTACTTC	CAWKGFGTGYYEQYF
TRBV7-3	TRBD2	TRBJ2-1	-	TGTGCCAGCAGCTCCGAACAGGAGCGGGAGTCCTACAATGAGCAGTTCTTC	CASSSEQERESYNEQFF
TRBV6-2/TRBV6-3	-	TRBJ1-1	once	TGTGCCAGCAGCCTCCCGGCGAGGAGAGCTTTCTTT	CASSLPARRAFF
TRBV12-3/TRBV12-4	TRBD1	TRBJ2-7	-	TGTGCCAGCAGTTCGACAGGGGTGTACGAGCAGTACTTC	CASSSTGVYEQYF
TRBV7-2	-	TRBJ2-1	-	TGTGCCAGCGACCACGGGGGGCGGAATAATGAGCAGTTCTTC	CASDHGGRNNEQFF
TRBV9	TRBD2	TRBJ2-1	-	TGTGCCAGCAGCCCTACCGGGACTAGCGGGAGGAGCCCGTTCTTC	CASSPTGTSGRSPFF
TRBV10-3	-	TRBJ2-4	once	TGTGCCCTCCAAGGGGCAGGGCGGACGGGTTCGATGAACATTCAGTACTTC	CALQGAGRTGSMNIQYF
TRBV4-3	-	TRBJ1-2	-	TGCGCCAGCAGCCAAGATTCGGGGGTTAACTATGGCTACACCTTC	CASSQDSGVNYGYTF
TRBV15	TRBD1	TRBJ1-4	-	TGTGCCACCAGCAAAACCCTGGGACAGGGGGGCGAAAAACTGTTTTTT	CATSKTLGQGGEKLFF
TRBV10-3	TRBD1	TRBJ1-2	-	TGTGCCATCAGTGAGTCTGGACAGGGGGCCGTTGGCTACACCTTC	CAISESGQGAVGYTF